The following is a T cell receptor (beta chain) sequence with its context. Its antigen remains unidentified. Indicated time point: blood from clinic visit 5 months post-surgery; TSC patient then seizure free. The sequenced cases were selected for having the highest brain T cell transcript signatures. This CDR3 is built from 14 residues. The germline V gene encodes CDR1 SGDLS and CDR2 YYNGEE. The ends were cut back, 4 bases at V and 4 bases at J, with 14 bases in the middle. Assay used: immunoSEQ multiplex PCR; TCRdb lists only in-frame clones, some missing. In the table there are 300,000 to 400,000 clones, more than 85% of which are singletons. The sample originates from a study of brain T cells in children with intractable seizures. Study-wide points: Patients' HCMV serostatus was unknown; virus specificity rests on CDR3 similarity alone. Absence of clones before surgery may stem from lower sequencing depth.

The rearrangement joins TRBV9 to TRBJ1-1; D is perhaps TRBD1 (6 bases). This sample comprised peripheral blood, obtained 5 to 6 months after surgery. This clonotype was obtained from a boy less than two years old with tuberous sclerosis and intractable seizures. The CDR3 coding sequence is TGTGCCAGCAGCTTGACAGGTCTCCGCACTGAAGCTTTCTTT. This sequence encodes CASSLTGLRTEAFF.